These 29 T cell receptor beta chains share one sample of origin, sequenced in a study of T cells after yellow fever vaccination. A single record per CDR3 protein comes from TCRdb applying MiXCR to the 5' RACE reads. There are 250,000 or so distinct CDR3 sequences in the sample; around 6.7% occur only once, and approximately 1.1% lies in the top ten. The sample was CD4+ T cells sorted from PBMCs, taken on the day of the yellow fever booster vaccination. The receptors originated from a man aged 25 to 40 who received the YFV17D yellow fever vaccine.

This chain joins TRBV6-2 or TRBV6-3 and TRBJ2-7; tentatively, D is TRBD2 (6 bases). Germline values: CDR1 MNHEY, CDR2 SVGEGT. Trimming left V 6 bases short and J 9 bases short, with 21 bases between. The CDR3 is 14 residues long. CDR3 in DNA: TGTGCCAGCAGCCGCCAAGGCGGGCGGGGCTGGCAGTACTTC. Translated: CASSRQGGRGWQYF.

This clonotype was counted many times. The V gene is TRBV6-5, the J gene TRBJ2-1; D may match TRBD1 or TRBD2 (5 bases each). Germline values: CDR1 MNHEY, CDR2 SVGAGI. Trimming took 4 bases from V and 4 from J, leaving 14 bases between them. This CDR3 has 15 residues. The CDR3 DNA is TGTGCCAGCAGTTTTTTAGAGGGGATATACAATGAGCAGTTCTTC. This sequence encodes CASSFLEGIYNEQFF.

This clonotype was counted only a few times. The chain is built from TRBV4-2 and TRBJ2-2; TRBD2 aligns across 8 bases. CDR1 is LGHNA and CDR2 is YNFKEQ in the germline V gene. Trimming removed 7 bases from V and 5 bases from J; junction bases left unmatched: 6. The CDR3 is made up of 14 amino acids. The CDR3 loop is CASTDRGGTGELFF. CDR3 nucleotide sequence: TGTGCCAGCACTGACCGGGGGGGGACCGGGGAGCTGTTTTTT.

The V call is TRBV5-1, the J call TRBJ2-7; no firm D call. Trimming took 2 bases from V and 1 from J, leaving 10 bases between them. Germline loops: CDR1 SGHRS, CDR2 YFSETQ. The CDR3 is 14 amino acids. CDR3 sequence (DNA): TGCGCCAGCAGCTTCGGCTCTAATTCCTACGAGCAGTACTTC. Translated: CASSFGSNSYEQYF. The complete variable domain, with remaining parts taken from reference TRBV5-1 and TRBJ2-7, reads KAGVTQTPRYLIKTRGQQVTLSCSPISGHRSVSWYQQTPGQGLQFLFEYFSETQRNKGNFPGRFSGRQFSNSRSEMNVSTLELGDSALYLCASSFGSNSYEQYFGPGTRLTVT.

The rearrangement uses TRBV18 and TRBJ1-2; 7 positions agree with TRBD1. V gave up 5 bases and J gave up 7 bases; unmatched junction bases: 7. CDR3 size: 13 residues. Germline CDR1 reads KGHSH; CDR2 reads LQKENI. CDR3 amino acids: CASSSTGRIGYTF. The CDR3 nucleotides are TGTGCCAGCTCATCGACAGGGAGGATTGGCTACACCTTC.

Only a few counts were recorded for this clonotype. The chain has TRBV11-2 and TRBJ2-7; a possible D gene is TRBD2 (5 bases). Trimming removed 3 bases at V and 4 bases at J, with 19 bases between. There are 16 residues in the CDR3. Germline V gives CDR1 SGHAT, CDR2 FQNNGV. CDR3 coding DNA: TGTGCCAGCAGCTTCAGGTCGGGGTTCTCGGGATACGAGCAGTACTTC. Protein product: CASSFRSGFSGYEQYF.

This clonotype was counted at least ten times. CDR3 nucleotide sequence: TGTGCCAGCAGCTCTGGACTAGCGGGGAAAAACATTCAGTACTTC. It encodes CASSSGLAGKNIQYF. The rearrangement uses TRBV5-5 and TRBJ2-4; 12 bases are a match to TRBD2. Germline loops: CDR1 SGHKS, CDR2 YYEKEE (reference sequence). This CDR3 has 15 residues. V trimming: 3 bases; J trimming: 4 bases; junction bases outside the gene matches: 2.

The chain has TRBV20-1 and TRBJ1-2; TRBD1 might be the D (5 bases). The V end lost 6 bases, the J end lost 8 bases, and 19 bases lay between the germline ends. The CDR3 is 13 residues long. Germline V gives CDR1 DFQATT, CDR2 SNEGSKA (reference sequence). The CDR3, as DNA: TGCAGTGCGGGGACGGTTGGAGAAGGGGGCTACACCTTC. As protein: CSAGTVGEGGYTF.

This clonotype was seen a handful of times. The chain couples TRBV28 to TRBJ2-5; D gene ambiguous. The V gene lost 7 bases and the J gene lost 7 bases, with 13 bases spanning the gap. This CDR3 region has 12 residues. Germline V lookup: CDR1 MDHEN, CDR2 SYDVKM. The CDR3 sequence is CASIGNRRTQYF. CDR3 bases: TGTGCCAGCATAGGGAACCGAAGGACCCAGTACTTC.

This clonotype was counted ten times or more. The V call is TRBV7-2, the J call TRBJ2-1; D remains unclear. The CDR3 covers 16 residues. The V gene lost 3 bases and the J gene lost 0 bases, with 12 bases spanning the gap. The germline CDR1 and CDR2 sequences are SGHTA and FQGNSA. This CDR3 is CASSLGAVLSYNEQFF. CDR3 DNA: TGTGCCAGCAGCTTGGGTGCGGTTCTCTCCTACAATGAGCAGTTCTTC. Drawing the rest from reference TRBV7-2 and TRBJ2-1, the complete variable domain is GAGVSQSPSNKVTEKGKDVELRCDPISGHTALYWYRQSLGQGLEFLIYFQGNSAPDKSGLPSDRFSAERTGGSVSTLTIQRTQQEDSAVYLCASSLGAVLSYNEQFFGPGTRLTVL.

This clonotype has at least ten counts. This chain links TRBV7-2 with TRBJ2-7; D gene uncertain. Looked up from germline, CDR1 is SGHTA and CDR2 is FQGNSA. CDR3 length: 12 amino acids. Trimming removed 4 bases at V and 3 bases at J, with 7 bases between. The CDR3 here is CASSSDGYEQYF. The CDR3 nucleotides are TGTGCCAGCAGCTCGGACGGCTACGAGCAGTACTTC.

This clonotype has a handful of counts. J is TRBJ2-7 and V is TRBV7-2; D possibly corresponds to TRBD1 (6 bases). With 2 bases removed from V and 6 bases from J, the gap between germline ends came to 17 bases. CDR3 size: 15 residues. Germline CDR1 reads SGHTA; CDR2 reads FQGNSA. CDR3 bases: TGTGCCAGCAGCTTACAGGGGCGCGGCTCGGGCGAGCAGTACTTC. This sequence encodes CASSLQGRGSGEQYF.

There are many counts of this clonotype. V usage is TRBV5-1 and J usage is TRBJ2-1; 10 bases match TRBD2. The germline V gene has CDR1 SGHRS and CDR2 YFSETQ. This CDR3 is built from 16 residues. The ends lost 3 bases at V and 0 bases at J; junction bases unmatched: 3. CDR3 protein: CASSSPSGSSYNEQFF. CDR3 DNA: TGCGCCAGCAGCTCCCCTAGCGGGAGCTCCTACAATGAGCAGTTCTTC.

This clonotype was observed a few times. The rearrangement joins TRBV28 to TRBJ2-7; D gene unclear. V gave up 6 bases and J gave up 0 bases, with 9 bases separating them. From germline, CDR1 is MDHEN and CDR2 SYDVKM. The CDR3 covers 13 residues. The CDR3 spells CASRPSNSYEQYF. CDR3 in DNA: TGTGCCAGCAGACCCTCCAACTCCTACGAGCAGTACTTC.

This clonotype was observed many times. V is TRBV11-2 and J is TRBJ2-2; 10 bases line up with TRBD2. The V and J ends lost 4 bases and 5 bases, in that order; junction bases with no gene match: 16. Germline loops: CDR1 SGHAT, CDR2 FQNNGV. The CDR3 extends over 19 amino acids. The CDR3 nucleotides read TGTGCCAGCAGCTCCCCTCGGAGCGGGAGGGCCAGGAGGACCGGGGAGCTGTTTTTT. Its translation: CASSSPRSGRARRTGELFF. The whole variable domain, remainder taken from reference TRBV11-2 and TRBJ2-2, is EAGVAQSPRYKIIEKRQSVAFWCNPISGHATLYWYQQILGQGPKLLIQFQNNGVVDDSQLPKDRFSAERLKGVDSTLKIQPAKLEDSAVYLCASSSPRSGRARRTGELFFGEGSRLTVL.

At least ten counts were recorded for this clonotype. The chain links TRBV7-2 to TRBJ2-1, with TRBD2 matching 8 bases. Losses at the gene ends were 1 base for V and 7 bases for J; bases not matched to a gene: 9. CDR3 length: 16 amino acids. Germline V gene data show CDR1 as SGHTA and CDR2 as FQGNSA. CDR3 in amino acids: CASSLDTGGPGNEQFF. The CDR3 nucleotides read TGTGCCAGCAGCTTAGATACGGGAGGGCCGGGTAATGAGCAGTTCTTC.

The sample holds many counts of this clonotype. The V call is TRBV7-3, the J call TRBJ2-2; D is ambiguous. The germline V gene encodes CDR1 SGHTA and CDR2 FQGTGA. The length of the CDR3 is 12 residues. The V end was cut by 6 bases, the J end by 7 bases, with 9 bases between. The CDR3 region is CASRSSNGELFF. In DNA, the CDR3 is TGTGCCAGCAGGTCCAGTAACGGGGAGCTGTTTTTT.

V is TRBV5-1 and J is TRBJ2-1, with 8 positions matching TRBD2. J gave up 3 bases and V 1 base, and 6 bases lay outside the gene matches. The CDR3 runs 16 residues. Germline CDR1 is SGHRS and CDR2 is YFSETQ. CDR3 sequence (DNA): TGCGCCAGCAGCTTGAGAGCGGGAGTTATCTACAATGAGCAGTTCTTC. Protein sequence: CASSLRAGVIYNEQFF.

This clonotype was seen more than once but under ten times. The chain combines TRBV7-6 with TRBJ2-2; possible D gene TRBD1, 6 bases. Germline V gene lookup returns CDR1 SGHVS and CDR2 FNYEAQ. The V end lost 4 bases, the J end lost 5 bases, and 14 bases lay between the germline ends. The CDR3 sequence is 15 residues long. The CDR3 region has the DNA TGTGCCAGCAGCTCCGGACAGACCAGTACCGGGGAGCTGTTTTTT. Its protein product is CASSSGQTSTGELFF.

V is TRBV30 and J is TRBJ2-2; no reliable D call. Germline V gives CDR1 GTSNPN, CDR2 SVGIG (reference sequence). The CDR3 has 13 residues. Trimming cost V 5 bases and J 1 base, with 8 bases left between them. The DNA for the CDR3 is TGTGCCTGGCAACGACAGAACACCGGGGAGCTGTTTTTT. Translating it yields CAWQRQNTGELFF.

This clonotype was detected many times. The genes are TRBV7-3 and TRBJ2-3; perhaps TRBD2 as D (6 bases). Germline lookup yields CDR1 SGHTA and CDR2 FQGTGA. Trimming took off 1 base at V and 2 bases at J, with 13 bases between the two ends. The CDR3 totals 16 residues. The CDR3 protein is CASSLNRGGNTDTQYF. The CDR3 DNA follows: TGTGCCAGCAGCTTAAACCGGGGAGGTAACACAGATACGCAGTATTTT. The entire variable domain, with the rest obtained from reference TRBV7-3 and TRBJ2-3, is as follows: GAGVSQTPSNKVTEKGKYVELRCDPISGHTALYWYRQSLGQGPEFLIYFQGTGAADDSGLPNDRFFAVRPEGSVSTLKIQRTERGDSAVYLCASSLNRGGNTDTQYFGPGTRLTVL.

This clonotype was picked up a small number of times. This chain links TRBV11-2 with TRBJ1-1; 7 positions match TRBD1. In germline, CDR1 is SGHAT, CDR2 FQNNGV. Unmatched junction bases numbered 9, after V lost 4 bases and J lost 4 bases. The CDR3 is 15 residues long. This CDR3 is CASSSEGQGGTEAFF. The CDR3 DNA follows: TGTGCCAGCAGCTCAGAGGGCCAGGGGGGCACTGAAGCTTTCTTT.

This clonotype was seen a handful of times. The V and J genes are TRBV20-1 and TRBJ1-5, with a weak D call TRBD1 (5 bases). The V gene lost 5 bases and the J gene lost 3 bases, with 11 bases spanning the gap. This CDR3 contains 13 residues. Germline CDR1 is DFQATT and CDR2 is SNEGSKA (reference sequence). The CDR3: CSAAGTPNQPQHF. The CDR3 bases are TGCAGTGCTGCCGGGACCCCCAATCAGCCCCAGCATTTT.

This clonotype was found many times. The chain is built from TRBV10-3 and TRBJ2-2; weak D call: TRBD2 (6 bases). The CDR3 loop spans 14 amino acids. V lost 6 bases and J lost 1, with 9 bases in between. Per the germline V gene, CDR1 is ENHRY and CDR2 is SYGVKD. CDR3 DNA sequence: TGTGCCATCAGCGCCGGGAGGAACACCGGGGAGCTGTTTTTT. The encoded protein is CAISAGRNTGELFF.

This clonotype showed up many times. This chain connects TRBV4-3 to TRBJ2-7, with D unclear. The CDR3 length is 13 residues. Looked up from germline, CDR1 is LGHNA and CDR2 is YSLEER. The ends were cut back, 1 base at V and 1 base at J, with 5 bases in the middle. The chain's CDR3 is CASSQGSSYEQYF. Written as DNA, the CDR3 is TGCGCCAGCAGCCAAGGCAGTTCCTACGAGCAGTACTTC.

This clonotype was counted a few times. The chain carries TRBV7-2 and TRBJ2-3; D unclear. The germline gives CDR1 SGHTA, CDR2 FQGNSA. The length of the CDR3 is 13 residues. Trimming pared 6 bases from V and 6 bases from J, leaving 13 bases between. CDR3 in DNA: TGTGCCAGCAGACTTACCGCCGAGGATACGCAGTATTTT. It yields the protein CASRLTAEDTQYF. The full variable domain, completed using reference TRBV7-2 and TRBJ2-3, is GAGVSQSPSNKVTEKGKDVELRCDPISGHTALYWYRQSLGQGLEFLIYFQGNSAPDKSGLPSDRFSAERTGGSVSTLTIQRTQQEDSAVYLCASRLTAEDTQYFGPGTRLTVL.

This clonotype was detected only a few times. The chain uses TRBV28 and TRBJ2-1; 11 bases align to TRBD1. The germline V gene has CDR1 MDHEN and CDR2 SYDVKM. The CDR3 extends over 15 amino acids. J gave up 9 bases and V 7 bases, and 11 bases lay outside the gene matches. Here the CDR3 DNA reads TGTGCCAGCACTAAGGGGCTAGGGACAGGGGGTGAGCAGTTCTTC. Protein: CASTKGLGTGGEQFF.

In its sample, this clonotype was seen a few times. This chain connects TRBV7-8 to TRBJ2-2; 10 bases map to TRBD1. Per germline, CDR1 SGHVS and CDR2 FQNEAQ. There are 16 residues in the CDR3. Losses at the gene ends were 1 base for V and 3 bases for J; bases not matched to a gene: 2. The CDR3 sequence: CASSLGDRGYTGELFF. Here the CDR3 DNA reads TGTGCCAGCAGCTTAGGGGACAGGGGATACACCGGGGAGCTGTTTTTT.

This clonotype appeared many times. The CDR3 region has the DNA TGTGCCAGCAGCCCTACTAGCGGGGGGGCCTACAATGAGCAGTTCTTC. Protein: CASSPTSGGAYNEQFF. This chain uses TRBV28 with TRBJ2-1; 13 bases match TRBD2. Germline trimming cut 6 bases from V and 2 bases from J; bases unmatched to any gene: 4. Germline V gene lookup returns CDR1 MDHEN and CDR2 SYDVKM. CDR3 length: 16 residues.